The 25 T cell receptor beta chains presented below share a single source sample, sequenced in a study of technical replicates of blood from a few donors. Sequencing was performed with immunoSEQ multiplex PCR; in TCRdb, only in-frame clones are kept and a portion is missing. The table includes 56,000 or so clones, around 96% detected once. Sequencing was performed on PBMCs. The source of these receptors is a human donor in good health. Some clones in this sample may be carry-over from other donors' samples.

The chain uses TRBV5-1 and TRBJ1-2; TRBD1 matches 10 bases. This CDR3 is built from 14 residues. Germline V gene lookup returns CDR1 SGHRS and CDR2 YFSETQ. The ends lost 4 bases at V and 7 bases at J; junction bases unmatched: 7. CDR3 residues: CASSPARDRGGYTF. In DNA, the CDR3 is TGCGCCAGCAGCCCGGCCCGGGACAGGGGTGGCTACACCTTC. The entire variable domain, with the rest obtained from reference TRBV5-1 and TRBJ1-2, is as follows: KAGVTQTPRYLIKTRGQQVTLSCSPISGHRSVSWYQQTPGQGLQFLFEYFSETQRNKGNFPGRFSGRQFSNSRSEMNVSTLELGDSALYLCASSPARDRGGYTFGSGTRLTVV.

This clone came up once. DNA for the CDR3: TGTGCCAGCAGTACCCAGGACAGAGCTAACTATGGCTACACCTTC. Encoded protein: CASSTQDRANYGYTF. The rearrangement links TRBV28 to TRBJ1-2, with D tentatively TRBD1 (6 bases). Germline loops: CDR1 MDHEN, CDR2 SYDVKM. Trimming stripped 5 bases from V and 0 bases from J, with 13 bases between. The CDR3 consists of 15 residues.

CDR3 amino acids: CASAATSGGAKSHEQYF. For the CDR3, the DNA is TGTGCTAGTGCCGCGACTAGCGGGGGGGCTAAGAGCCACGAGCAGTACTTC. The chain joins TRBV12-5 to TRBJ2-7; 14 positions agree with TRBD2. V lost 7 bases and J lost 5; bases outside the gene matches: 13. The CDR3 sequence is 17 residues long. The V gene's germline CDR1 is LGHNT and CDR2 FRNRAP.

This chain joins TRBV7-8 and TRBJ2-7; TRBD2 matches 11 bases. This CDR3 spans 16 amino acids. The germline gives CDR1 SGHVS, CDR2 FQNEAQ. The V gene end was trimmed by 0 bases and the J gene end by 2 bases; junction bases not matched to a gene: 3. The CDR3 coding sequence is TGTGCCAGCAGCTTAGCCGGGACTAGCGGAACCTACGAGCAGTACTTC. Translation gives CASSLAGTSGTYEQYF.

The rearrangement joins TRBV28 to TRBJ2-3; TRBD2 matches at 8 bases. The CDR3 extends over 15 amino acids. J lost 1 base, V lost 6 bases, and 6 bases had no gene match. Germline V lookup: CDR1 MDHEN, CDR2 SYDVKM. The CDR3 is CASSLGRAGTDTQYF. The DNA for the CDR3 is TGTGCCAGCAGCCTCGGGAGGGCCGGCACAGATACGCAGTATTTT.

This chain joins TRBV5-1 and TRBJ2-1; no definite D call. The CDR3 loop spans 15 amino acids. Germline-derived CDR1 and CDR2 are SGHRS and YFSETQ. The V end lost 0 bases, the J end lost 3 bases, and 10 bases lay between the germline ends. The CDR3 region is CASSLAIADYNEQFF. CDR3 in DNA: TGCGCCAGCAGCTTGGCTATCGCGGACTACAATGAGCAGTTCTTC.

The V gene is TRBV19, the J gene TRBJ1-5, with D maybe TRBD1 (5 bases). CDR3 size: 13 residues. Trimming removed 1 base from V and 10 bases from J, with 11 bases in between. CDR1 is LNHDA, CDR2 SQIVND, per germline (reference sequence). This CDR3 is CASSIVAGPPQHF. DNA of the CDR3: TGTGCCAGTAGTATAGTAGCAGGGCCACCCCAGCATTTT.

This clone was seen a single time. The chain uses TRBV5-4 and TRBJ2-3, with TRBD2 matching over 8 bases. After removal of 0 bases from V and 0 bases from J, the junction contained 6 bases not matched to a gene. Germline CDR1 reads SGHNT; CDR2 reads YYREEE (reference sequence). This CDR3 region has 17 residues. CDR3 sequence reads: CASSLAAGGMSTDTQYF. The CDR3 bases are TGTGCCAGCAGCTTGGCCGCGGGGGGCATGAGCACAGATACGCAGTATTTT.

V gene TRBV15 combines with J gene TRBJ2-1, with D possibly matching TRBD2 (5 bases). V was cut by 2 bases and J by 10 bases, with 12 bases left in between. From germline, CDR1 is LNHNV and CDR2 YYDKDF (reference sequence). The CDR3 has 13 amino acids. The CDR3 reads CATSRSDRGEQFF. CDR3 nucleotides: TGTGCCACCAGCAGATCCGACCGAGGGGAGCAGTTCTTC.

CDR3 sequence reads: CATTTTTGKSYNEQFF. DNA for the CDR3: TGTGCCACCACCACAACGACAGGCAAATCATACAATGAGCAGTTCTTC. The rearrangement uses TRBV27 and TRBJ2-1; perhaps TRBD1 as D (6 bases). V was pared by 10 bases and J by 4 bases, with 23 bases between. CDR1 is MNHEY, CDR2 SMNVEV, per germline (reference sequence). This CDR3 has 16 amino acids.

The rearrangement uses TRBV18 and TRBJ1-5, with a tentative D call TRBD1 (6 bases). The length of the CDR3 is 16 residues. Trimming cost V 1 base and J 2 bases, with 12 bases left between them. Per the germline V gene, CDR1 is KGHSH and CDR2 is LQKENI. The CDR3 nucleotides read TGTGCCAGCTCACCACAGCCAGGGGTCGGCAATCAGCCCCAGCATTTT. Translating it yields CASSPQPGVGNQPQHF.

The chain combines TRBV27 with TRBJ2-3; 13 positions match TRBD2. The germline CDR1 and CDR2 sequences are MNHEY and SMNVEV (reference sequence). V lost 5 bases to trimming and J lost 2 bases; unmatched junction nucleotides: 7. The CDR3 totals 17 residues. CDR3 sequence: CASSTGLAGEHTDTQYF. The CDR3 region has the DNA TGTGCCAGCAGTACTGGACTAGCGGGGGAACACACAGATACGCAGTATTTT.

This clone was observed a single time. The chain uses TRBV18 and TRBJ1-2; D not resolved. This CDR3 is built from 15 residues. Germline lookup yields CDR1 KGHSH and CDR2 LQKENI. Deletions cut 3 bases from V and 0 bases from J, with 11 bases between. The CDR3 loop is CASSPVDGANYGYTF. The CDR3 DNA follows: TGTGCCAGCTCACCCGTTGACGGGGCTAACTATGGCTACACCTTC.

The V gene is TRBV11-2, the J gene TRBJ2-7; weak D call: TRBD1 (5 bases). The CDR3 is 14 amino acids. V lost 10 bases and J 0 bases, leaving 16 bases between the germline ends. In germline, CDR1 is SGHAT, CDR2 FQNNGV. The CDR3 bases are TGTGCCACCAGACAGAGCTATTCCTCCTACGAGCAGTACTTC. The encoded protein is CATRQSYSSYEQYF.

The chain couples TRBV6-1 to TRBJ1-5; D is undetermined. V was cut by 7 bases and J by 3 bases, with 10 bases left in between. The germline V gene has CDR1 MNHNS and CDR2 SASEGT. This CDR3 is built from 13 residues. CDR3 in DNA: TGTGCCAGCACCGTGGAGGACAATCAGCCCCAGCATTTT. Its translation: CASTVEDNQPQHF.

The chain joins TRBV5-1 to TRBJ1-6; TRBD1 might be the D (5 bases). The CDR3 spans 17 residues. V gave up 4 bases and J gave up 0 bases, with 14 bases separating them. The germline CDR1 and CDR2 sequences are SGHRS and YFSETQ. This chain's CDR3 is CASSTGGSSSYNSPLHF. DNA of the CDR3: TGCGCCAGCAGCACCGGGGGTTCCAGCTCCTATAATTCACCCCTCCACTTT.

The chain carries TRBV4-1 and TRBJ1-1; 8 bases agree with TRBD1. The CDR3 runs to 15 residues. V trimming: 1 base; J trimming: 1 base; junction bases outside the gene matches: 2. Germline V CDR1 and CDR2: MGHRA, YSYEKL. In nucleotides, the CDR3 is TGCGCCAGCAGCCAAGTGGACAGGGAGAACACTGAAGCTTTCTTT. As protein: CASSQVDRENTEAFF.

CDR3 nucleotides: TGTGCCAGCAGCTCCACGACTAGCGGGGGAACAGATACGCAGTATTTT. It specifies CASSSTTSGGTDTQYF. The genes are TRBV4-2 and TRBJ2-3; 12 nucleotides agree with TRBD2. Germline values: CDR1 LGHNA, CDR2 YNFKEQ. The length of the CDR3 is 16 residues. The trim removed 5 bases at V and 3 bases at J, leaving 6 bases unmatched.

The CDR3 reads CASSPGQGATDTQYF. CDR3 nucleotides: TGTGCCAGCAGCCCGGGACAGGGGGCCACAGATACGCAGTATTTT. The rearrangement uses TRBV11-2 and TRBJ2-3; 12 bases are shared with TRBD1. Trimming at V came to 5 bases and at J to 2 bases, leaving 2 bases not matched to a gene. Looked up from germline, CDR1 is SGHAT and CDR2 is FQNNGV. This CDR3 contains 15 residues.

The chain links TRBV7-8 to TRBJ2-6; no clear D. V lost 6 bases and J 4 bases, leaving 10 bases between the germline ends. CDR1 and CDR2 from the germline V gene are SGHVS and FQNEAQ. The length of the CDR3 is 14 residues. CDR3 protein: CASSRLLGANVLTF. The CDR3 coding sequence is TGTGCCAGCAGTCGTCTTTTGGGGGCCAACGTCCTGACTTTC.

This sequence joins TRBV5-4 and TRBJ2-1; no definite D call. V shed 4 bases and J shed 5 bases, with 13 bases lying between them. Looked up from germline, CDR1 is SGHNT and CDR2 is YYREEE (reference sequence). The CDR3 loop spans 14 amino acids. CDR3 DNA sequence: TGTGCCAGCAGCGATAGTCGTTCGGACAATGAGCAGTTCTTC. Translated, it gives CASSDSRSDNEQFF.

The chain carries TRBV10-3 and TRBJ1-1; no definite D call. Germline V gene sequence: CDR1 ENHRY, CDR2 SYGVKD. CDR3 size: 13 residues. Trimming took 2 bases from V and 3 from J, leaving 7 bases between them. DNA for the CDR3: TGTGCCATCAGTGAGCGGGGTTACACTGAAGCTTTCTTT. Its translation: CAISERGYTEAFF.

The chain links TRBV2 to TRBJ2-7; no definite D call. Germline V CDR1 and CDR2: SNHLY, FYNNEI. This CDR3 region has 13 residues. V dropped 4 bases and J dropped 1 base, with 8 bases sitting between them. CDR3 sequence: CASSVGPSYEQYF. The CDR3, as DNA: TGTGCCAGCAGTGTGGGCCCTTCCTACGAGCAGTACTTC.

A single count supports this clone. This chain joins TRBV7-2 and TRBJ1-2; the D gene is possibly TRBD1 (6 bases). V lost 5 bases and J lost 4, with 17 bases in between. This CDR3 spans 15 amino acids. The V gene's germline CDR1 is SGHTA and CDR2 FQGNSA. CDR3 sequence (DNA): TGTGCCAGCAGCCTCGATAACGGGGGGCCCTATGGCTACACCTTC. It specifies CASSLDNGGPYGYTF.

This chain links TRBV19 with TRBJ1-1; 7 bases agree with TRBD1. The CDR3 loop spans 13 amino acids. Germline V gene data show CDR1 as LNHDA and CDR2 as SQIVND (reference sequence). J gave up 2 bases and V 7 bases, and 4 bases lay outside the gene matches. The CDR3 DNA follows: TGTGCCAGTACCTGGACAGGTAACACTGAAGCTTTCTTT. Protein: CASTWTGNTEAFF.